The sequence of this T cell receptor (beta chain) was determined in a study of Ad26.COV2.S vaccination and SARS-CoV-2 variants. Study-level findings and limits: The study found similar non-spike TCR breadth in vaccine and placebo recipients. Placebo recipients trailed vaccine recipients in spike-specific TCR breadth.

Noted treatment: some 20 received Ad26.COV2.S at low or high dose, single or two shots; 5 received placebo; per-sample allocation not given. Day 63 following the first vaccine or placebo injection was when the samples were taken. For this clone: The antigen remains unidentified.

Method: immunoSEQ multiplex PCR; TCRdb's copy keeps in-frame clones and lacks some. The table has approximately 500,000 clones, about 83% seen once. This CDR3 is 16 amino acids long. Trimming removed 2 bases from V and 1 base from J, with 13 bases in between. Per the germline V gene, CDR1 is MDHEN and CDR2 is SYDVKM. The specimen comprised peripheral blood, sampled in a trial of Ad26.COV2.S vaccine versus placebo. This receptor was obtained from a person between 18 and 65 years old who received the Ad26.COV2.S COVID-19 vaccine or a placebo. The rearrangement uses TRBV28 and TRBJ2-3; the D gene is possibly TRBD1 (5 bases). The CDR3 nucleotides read TGTGCCAGCAGTTTAACGTCAGGGTTGGGCACAGATACGCAGTATTTT. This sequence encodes CASSLTSGLGTDTQYF. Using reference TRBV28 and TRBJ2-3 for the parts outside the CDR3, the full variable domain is DVKVTQSSRYLVKRTGEKVFLECVQDMDHENMFWYRQDPGLGLRLIYFSYDVKMKEKGDIPEGYSVSREKKERFSLILESASTNQTSMYLCASSLTSGLGTDTQYFGPGTRLTVL.